The 14 T cell receptor beta chains in this list originate from one sample, sequenced in a study of T cell changes during pregnancy in multiple sclerosis. This table comes from immunoSEQ multiplex PCR, and its TCRdb copy is limited to in-frame clones, with some not included. The sample carries tens of thousands of clones, roughly 94% recorded once. Sample: peripheral blood, taken before pregnancy. These receptors were collected from a female donor with multiple sclerosis, enrolled in a pregnancy study.

V and J are TRBV4-2 and TRBJ2-7, with D possibly matching TRBD2 (6 bases). Germline V gene data show CDR1 as LGHNA and CDR2 as YNFKEQ. V lost 1 base and J 2 bases, leaving 9 bases between the germline ends. The CDR3 is made up of 14 amino acids. The CDR3 is CASSQAGVAYEQYF. CDR3 sequence (DNA): TGTGCCAGCAGCCAAGCGGGAGTAGCCTACGAGCAGTACTTC.

V is TRBV6-1 and J is TRBJ2-3; possible D gene TRBD1, 5 bases. The CDR3 totals 15 residues. CDR1 and CDR2 (germline): MNHNS, SASEGT. The V gene lost 10 bases and the J gene lost 4 bases, with 21 bases spanning the gap. The CDR3 region has the DNA TGTGCCACCAGCGCCCCACGGACACCCCCAGATACGCAGTATTTT. This translates into CATSAPRTPPDTQYF.

V gene TRBV2 combines with J gene TRBJ2-7, with D tentatively TRBD1 (6 bases). V lost 7 bases and J lost 2, with 9 bases in between. Germline V CDR1 and CDR2: SNHLY, FYNNEI. The length of the CDR3 is 12 residues. The CDR3 spells CASNQGTYEQYF. CDR3 bases: TGTGCCAGCAATCAGGGGACCTACGAGCAGTACTTC.

This rearrangement joins TRBV19 to TRBJ2-7; TRBD1 matches at 7 bases. Germline lookup yields CDR1 LNHDA and CDR2 SQIVND (reference sequence). The V gene end was trimmed by 7 bases and the J gene end by 1 base; junction bases not matched to a gene: 10. This CDR3 region has 15 residues. CDR3 bases: TGTGCCAGTACCCTTACAGGGGCGTCATCCTACGAGCAGTACTTC. This encodes CASTLTGASSYEQYF. The whole variable domain, filled in from reference TRBV19 and TRBJ2-7, reads DGGITQSPKYLFRKEGQNVTLSCEQNLNHDAMYWYRQDPGQGLRLIYYSQIVNDFQKGDIAEGYSVSREKKESFPLTVTSAQKNPTAFYLCASTLTGASSYEQYFGPGTRLTVT.

The chain employs TRBV6-5 and TRBJ2-2; D is ambiguous. The CDR3 covers 14 residues. CDR1 MNHEY and CDR2 SVGAGI come from the germline V gene. The V end lost 0 bases, the J end lost 1 base, and 3 bases lay between the germline ends. The CDR3 region has the DNA TGTGCCAGCAGTTACTCTCTGAACACCGGGGAGCTGTTTTTT. This gives the protein CASSYSLNTGELFF.

The V call is TRBV19, the J call TRBJ2-7; TRBD1 aligns across 7 bases. With 6 bases clipped from V and 3 bases from J, the junction kept 14 bases outside the gene matches. This CDR3 contains 16 residues. The V gene's germline CDR1 is LNHDA and CDR2 SQIVND (reference sequence). CDR3 amino acids: CASSLPPRQGVYEQYF. The CDR3 DNA sequence: TGTGCCAGTAGCCTCCCGCCTAGACAGGGTGTCTACGAGCAGTACTTC.

This chain uses TRBV5-4 with TRBJ1-2, with D maybe TRBD1 (6 bases). The CDR3 runs 17 residues. The V end lost 0 bases, the J end lost 5 bases, and 20 bases lay between the germline ends. Germline V gene lookup returns CDR1 SGHNT and CDR2 YYREEE (reference sequence). CDR3 in amino acids: CASSLGRQVDVGYGYTF. In DNA, the CDR3 is TGTGCCAGCAGCTTGGGGCGACAGGTAGACGTTGGTTATGGCTACACCTTC.

V is TRBV4-1 and J is TRBJ1-5, with TRBD1 matching 12 bases. The V gene's germline CDR1 is MGHRA and CDR2 YSYEKL. The CDR3 covers 17 residues. V lost 0 bases and J lost 7; bases outside the gene matches: 7. CDR3 DNA sequence: TGCGCCAGCAGCCAAGATCAGGGACAGGGGGCAAGGCAGCCCCAGCATTTT. This translates into CASSQDQGQGARQPQHF.

V gene TRBV7-9 combines with J gene TRBJ2-3, with 10 bases aligning to TRBD2. Germline CDR1 reads SEHNR; CDR2 reads FQNEAQ (reference sequence). V trimming: 1 base; J trimming: 3 bases; junction bases outside the gene matches: 4. This CDR3 has 16 residues. CDR3 sequence: CASSLDLAGVTDTQYF. CDR3 DNA: TGTGCCAGCAGCTTAGATCTAGCGGGGGTTACAGATACGCAGTATTTT.

The chain uses TRBV6-6 and TRBJ1-1; 7 bases align to TRBD1. After removal of 4 bases from V and 1 base from J, the junction contained 3 bases not matched to a gene. Germline values: CDR1 MNHNY, CDR2 SVGAGI (reference sequence). CDR3 length: 14 amino acids. This CDR3 reads CASSSGTANTEAFF. The DNA for the CDR3 is TGTGCCAGCAGTTCTGGGACAGCGAACACTGAAGCTTTCTTT.

The V and J genes are TRBV14 and TRBJ2-4; unclear D gene. The V gene lost 3 bases and the J gene lost 2 bases, with 2 bases spanning the gap. Germline-derived CDR1 and CDR2 are SGHDN and FVKESK. There are 12 residues in the CDR3. DNA for the CDR3: TGTGCCAGCAGCCATACCAAAAACATTCAGTACTTC. It codes for CASSHTKNIQYF.

This clone was detected only once. This chain uses TRBV21-1 with TRBJ1-5. TRBV21-1 is listed as a pseudogene. The CDR3 is 17 amino acids. The CDR3 spells CASSKVGRRGRNQPQHF. CDR3 coding DNA: TGTGCCAGCAGCAAAGTAGGACGGAGGGGCCGCAATCAGCCCCAGCATTTT.

The chain joins TRBV27 to TRBJ2-7, with TRBD1 matching 7 bases. CDR1 and CDR2 (germline): MNHEY, SMNVEV (reference sequence). The CDR3 covers 11 residues. V lost 5 bases and J lost 11; bases outside the gene matches: 6. The CDR3 loop is CASSNTGQKYF. CDR3 nucleotide sequence: TGTGCCAGCAGTAATACGGGACAGAAGTACTTC.

The gene calls are TRBV29-1 and TRBJ1-2; 11 nucleotides match TRBD1. From germline, CDR1 is SQVTM and CDR2 ANQGSEA. The CDR3 has 15 amino acids. The V segment lost 7 bases and the J segment 4 bases; nucleotides outside the gene matches: 11. Written as DNA, the CDR3 is TGCAGCGCGGGACAGGGGGACGGCATAGGCTATGGCTACACCTTC. Translated: CSAGQGDGIGYGYTF. The full variable domain, its missing parts supplied by reference TRBV29-1 and TRBJ1-2, is SAVISQKPSRDICQRGTSLTIQCQVDSQVTMMFWYRQQPGQSLTLIATANQGSEATYESGFVIDKFPISRPNLTFSTLTVSNMSPEDSSIYLCSAGQGDGIGYGYTFGSGTRLTVV.